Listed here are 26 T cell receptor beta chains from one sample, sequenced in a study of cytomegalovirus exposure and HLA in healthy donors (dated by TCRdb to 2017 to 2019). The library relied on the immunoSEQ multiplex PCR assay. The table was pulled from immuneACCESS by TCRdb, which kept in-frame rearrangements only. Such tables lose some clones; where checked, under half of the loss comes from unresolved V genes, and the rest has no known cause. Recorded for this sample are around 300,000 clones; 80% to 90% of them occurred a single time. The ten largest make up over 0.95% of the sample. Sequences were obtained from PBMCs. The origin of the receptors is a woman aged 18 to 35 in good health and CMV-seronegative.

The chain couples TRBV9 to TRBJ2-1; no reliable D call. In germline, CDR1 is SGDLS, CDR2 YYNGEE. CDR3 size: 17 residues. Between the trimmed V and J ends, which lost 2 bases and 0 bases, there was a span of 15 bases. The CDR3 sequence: CASSVLPPESSYNEQFF. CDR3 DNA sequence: TGTGCCAGCAGCGTCCTCCCTCCGGAGAGCTCCTACAATGAGCAGTTCTTC.

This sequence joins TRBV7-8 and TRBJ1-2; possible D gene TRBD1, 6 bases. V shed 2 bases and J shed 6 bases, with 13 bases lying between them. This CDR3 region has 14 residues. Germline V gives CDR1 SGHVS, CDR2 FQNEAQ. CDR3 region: CASSLRGARNGYTF. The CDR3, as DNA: TGTGCCAGCAGCTTACGGGGGGCGCGTAATGGCTACACCTTC.

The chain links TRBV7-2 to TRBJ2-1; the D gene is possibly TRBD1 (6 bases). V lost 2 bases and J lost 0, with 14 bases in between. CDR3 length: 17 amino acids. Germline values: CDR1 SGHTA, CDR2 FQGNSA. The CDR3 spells CASSLSRGGVSYNEQFF. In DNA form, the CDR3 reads TGTGCCAGCAGCTTATCGAGAGGGGGTGTCTCCTACAATGAGCAGTTCTTC.

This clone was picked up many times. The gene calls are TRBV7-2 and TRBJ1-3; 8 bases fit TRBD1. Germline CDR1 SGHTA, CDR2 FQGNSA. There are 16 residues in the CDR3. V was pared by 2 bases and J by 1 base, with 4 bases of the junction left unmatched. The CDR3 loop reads CASSLRQGKSGNTIYF. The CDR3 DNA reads TGTGCCAGCAGCTTAAGACAGGGGAAATCTGGAAACACCATATATTTT.

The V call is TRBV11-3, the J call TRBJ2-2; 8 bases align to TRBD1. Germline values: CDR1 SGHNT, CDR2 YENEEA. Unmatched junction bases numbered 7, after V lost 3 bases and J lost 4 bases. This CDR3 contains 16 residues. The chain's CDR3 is CASSLRTGSVTGELFF. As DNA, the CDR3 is TGTGCCAGCAGCTTGAGGACAGGGAGCGTCACCGGGGAGCTGTTTTTT. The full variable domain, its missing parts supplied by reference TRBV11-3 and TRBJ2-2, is EAGVVQSPRYKIIEKKQPVAFWCNPISGHNTLYWYLQNLGQGPELLIRYENEEAVDDSQLPKDRFSAERLKGVDSTLKIQPAELGDSAVYLCASSLRTGSVTGELFFGEGSRLTVL.

In DNA, the CDR3 is TGTGCCAGCACCCTAGACGAACCGGGGATCACTGAAGCTTTCTTT. Its protein product is CASTLDEPGITEAFF. This chain connects TRBV28 to TRBJ1-1, with no clear D. Trimming cost V 7 bases and J 4 bases, with 19 bases left between them. Germline CDR1 is MDHEN and CDR2 is SYDVKM. This CDR3 has 15 residues.

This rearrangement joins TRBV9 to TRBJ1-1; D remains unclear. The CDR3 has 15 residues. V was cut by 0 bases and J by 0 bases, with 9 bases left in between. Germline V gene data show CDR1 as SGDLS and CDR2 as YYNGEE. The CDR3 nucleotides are TGTGCCAGCAGCGTAGTGGGCACCCTGAACACTGAAGCTTTCTTT. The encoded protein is CASSVVGTLNTEAFF.

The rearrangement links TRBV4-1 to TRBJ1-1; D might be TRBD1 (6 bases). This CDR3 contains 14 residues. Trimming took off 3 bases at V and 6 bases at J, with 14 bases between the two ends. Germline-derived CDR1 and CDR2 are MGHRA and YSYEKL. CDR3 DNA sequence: TGCGCCAGCAGCCAGGACAGCGTATTAGCTGAAGCTTTCTTT. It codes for CASSQDSVLAEAFF.

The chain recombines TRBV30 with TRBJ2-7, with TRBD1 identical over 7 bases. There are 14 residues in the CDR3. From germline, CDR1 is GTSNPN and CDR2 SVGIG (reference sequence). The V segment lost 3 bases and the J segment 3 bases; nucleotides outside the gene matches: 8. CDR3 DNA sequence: TGTGCCTGGAGCAAAACCGGGACAGACTACGAGCAGTACTTC. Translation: CAWSKTGTDYEQYF.

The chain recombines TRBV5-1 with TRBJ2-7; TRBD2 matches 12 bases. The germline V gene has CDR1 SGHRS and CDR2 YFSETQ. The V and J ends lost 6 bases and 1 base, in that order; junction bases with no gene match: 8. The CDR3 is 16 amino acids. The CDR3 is CASTLIGTSGSYEQYF. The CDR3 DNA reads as TGCGCCAGCACCCTGATCGGGACTAGCGGGTCCTACGAGCAGTACTTC. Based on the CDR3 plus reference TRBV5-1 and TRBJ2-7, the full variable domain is KAGVTQTPRYLIKTRGQQVTLSCSPISGHRSVSWYQQTPGQGLQFLFEYFSETQRNKGNFPGRFSGRQFSNSRSEMNVSTLELGDSALYLCASTLIGTSGSYEQYFGPGTRLTVT.

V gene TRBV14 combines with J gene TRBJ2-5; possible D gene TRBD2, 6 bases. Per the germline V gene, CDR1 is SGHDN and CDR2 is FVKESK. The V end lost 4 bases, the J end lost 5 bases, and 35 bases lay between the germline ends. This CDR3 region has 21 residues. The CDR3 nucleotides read TGTGCCAGCAGCCGGGACTCCCAAAGGAAGAGACCCAGATTCTCGGGTGAGACCCAGTACTTC. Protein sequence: CASSRDSQRKRPRFSGETQYF.

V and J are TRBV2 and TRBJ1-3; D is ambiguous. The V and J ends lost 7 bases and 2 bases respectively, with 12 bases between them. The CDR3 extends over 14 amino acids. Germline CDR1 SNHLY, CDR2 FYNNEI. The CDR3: CASNPVLAGNTIYF. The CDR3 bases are TGTGCCAGCAACCCCGTCCTAGCTGGAAACACCATATATTTT.

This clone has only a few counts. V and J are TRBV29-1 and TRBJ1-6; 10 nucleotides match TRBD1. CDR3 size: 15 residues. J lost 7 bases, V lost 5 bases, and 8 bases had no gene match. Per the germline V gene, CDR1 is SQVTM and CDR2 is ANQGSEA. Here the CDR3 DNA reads TGCAGCGTTCCTACCGGGACAGGGGAAAATTCACCCCTCCACTTT. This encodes CSVPTGTGENSPLHF.

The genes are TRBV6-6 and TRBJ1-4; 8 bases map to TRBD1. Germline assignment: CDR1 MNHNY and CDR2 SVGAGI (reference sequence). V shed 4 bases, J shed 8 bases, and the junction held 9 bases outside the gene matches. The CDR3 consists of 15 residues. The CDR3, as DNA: TGTGCCAGCAGTTCCCCAACAGGGGGGGGCGAAAAACTGTTTTTT. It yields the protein CASSSPTGGGEKLFF.

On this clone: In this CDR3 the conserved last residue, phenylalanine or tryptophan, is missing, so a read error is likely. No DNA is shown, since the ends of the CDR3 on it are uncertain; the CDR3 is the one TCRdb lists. The CDR3 region is CASSGPGSRTI. This rearrangement joins TRBV25-1 to TRBJ1-2; the table names TRBD1, a call not compared with the DNA. The CDR3 is 11 residues long, ends included. Germline CDR1 reads MGHDK; CDR2 reads SYGVNS.

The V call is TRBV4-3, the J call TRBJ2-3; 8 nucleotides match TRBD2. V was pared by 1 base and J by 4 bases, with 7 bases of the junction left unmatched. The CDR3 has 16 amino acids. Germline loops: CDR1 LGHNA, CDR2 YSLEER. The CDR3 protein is CASSQAIGRGADTQYF. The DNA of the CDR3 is TGCGCCAGCAGCCAAGCAATCGGGCGGGGGGCAGATACGCAGTATTTT.

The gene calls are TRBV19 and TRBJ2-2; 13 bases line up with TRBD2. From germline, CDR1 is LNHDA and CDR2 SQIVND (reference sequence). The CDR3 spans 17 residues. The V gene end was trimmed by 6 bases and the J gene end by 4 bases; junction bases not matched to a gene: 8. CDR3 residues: CASSQEGTSGTTGELFF. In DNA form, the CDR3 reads TGTGCCAGTAGCCAAGAAGGGACTAGCGGGACCACCGGGGAGCTGTTTTTT.

In nucleotides, the CDR3 is TGTGCCAGCAGTTACGGAGGGCAGGGGGCTGGGGAGACCCAGTACTTC. This sequence encodes CASSYGGQGAGETQYF. The rearrangement joins TRBV6-5 to TRBJ2-5, with 8 nucleotides matching TRBD1. This CDR3 spans 16 amino acids. V was clipped by 2 bases and J by 5 bases; unmatched bases: 10. Germline V gene lookup returns CDR1 MNHEY and CDR2 SVGAGI.

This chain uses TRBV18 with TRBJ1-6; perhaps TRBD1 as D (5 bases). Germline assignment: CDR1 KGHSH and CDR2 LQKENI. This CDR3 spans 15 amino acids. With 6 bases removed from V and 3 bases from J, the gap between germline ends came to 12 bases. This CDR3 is CASSTGGVYNSPLHF. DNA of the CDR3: TGTGCCAGCTCGACGGGAGGGGTCTATAATTCACCCCTCCACTTT.

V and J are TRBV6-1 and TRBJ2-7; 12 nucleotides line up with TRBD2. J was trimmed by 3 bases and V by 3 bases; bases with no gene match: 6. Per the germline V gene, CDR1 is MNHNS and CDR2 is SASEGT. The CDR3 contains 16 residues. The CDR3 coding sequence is TGTGCCAGCAGTGATTCAGGGACTAGCGGGCTCTACGAGCAGTACTTC. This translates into CASSDSGTSGLYEQYF.

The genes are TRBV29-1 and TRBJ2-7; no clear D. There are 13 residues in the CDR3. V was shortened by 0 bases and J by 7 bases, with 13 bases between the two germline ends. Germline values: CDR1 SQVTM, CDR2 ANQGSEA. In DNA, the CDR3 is TGCAGCGTTGAAGATCGTCCGGCGAGGGAGCAGTACTTC. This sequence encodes CSVEDRPAREQYF.

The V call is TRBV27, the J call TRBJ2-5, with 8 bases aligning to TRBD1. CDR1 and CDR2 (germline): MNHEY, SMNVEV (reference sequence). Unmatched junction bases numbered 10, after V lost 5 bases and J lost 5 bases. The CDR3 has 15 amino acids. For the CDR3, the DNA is TGTGCCAGCAGTGCCTCGACAGGGGTTGGGGAGACCCAGTACTTC. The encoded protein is CASSASTGVGETQYF.

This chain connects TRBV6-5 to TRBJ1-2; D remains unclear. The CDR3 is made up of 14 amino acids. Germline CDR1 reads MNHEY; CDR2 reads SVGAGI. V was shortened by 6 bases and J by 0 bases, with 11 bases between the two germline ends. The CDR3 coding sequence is TGTGCCAGCAGCCGGGAATCAGCTAACTATGGCTACACCTTC. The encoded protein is CASSRESANYGYTF.

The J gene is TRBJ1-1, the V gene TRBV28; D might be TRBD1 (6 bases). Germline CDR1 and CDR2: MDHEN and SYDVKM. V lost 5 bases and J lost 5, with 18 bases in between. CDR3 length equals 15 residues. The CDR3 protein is CASSQGGEIGTEAFF. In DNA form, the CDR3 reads TGTGCCAGCAGTCAAGGGGGGGAGATTGGGACTGAAGCTTTCTTT.

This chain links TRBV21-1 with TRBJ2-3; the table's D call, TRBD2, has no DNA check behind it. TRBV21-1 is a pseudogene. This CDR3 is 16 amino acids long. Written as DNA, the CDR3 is TGTGCCAGTAGACTAGCGGGAGGCGGCGGCACAGATACGCAGTATTTT. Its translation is CASRLAGGGGTDTQYF.

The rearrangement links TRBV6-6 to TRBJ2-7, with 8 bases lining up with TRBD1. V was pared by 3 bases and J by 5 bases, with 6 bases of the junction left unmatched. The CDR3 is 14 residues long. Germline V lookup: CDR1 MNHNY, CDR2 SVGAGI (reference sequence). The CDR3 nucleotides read TGTGCCAGCAGTTATCCCGGACAGGGTGACGAGCAGTACTTC. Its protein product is CASSYPGQGDEQYF.